This T cell receptor (beta chain) appears in the sequencing data of a study of Tregs in tolerant kidney transplant recipients. CDR3 size: 16 residues. Germline CDR1 reads ENHRY; CDR2 reads SYGVKD. Trimming cost V 2 bases and J 5 bases; bases outside gene matches: 4. As for this clone: Read sequence stops 3 residues before the CDR3 end, and the germline J gene provides the missing end.

The assay was immunoSEQ multiplex PCR, and TCRdb's table has in-frame clones only and misses some. The table for this sample gives roughly 32,000 clones. Thawed PBMCs were FACS-sorted into unstimulated CD4+CD25+CD127- regulatory T cells, CD4+CD25- non-regulatory cells, CD4 and CD8 cells. This TCR was recovered from a human donor who received a combined kidney and bone marrow transplant. The specimen comprised CD8+ T cells from blood, sampled before the transplant. The rearrangement uses TRBV10-3 and TRBJ2-2; 11 bases agree with TRBD2. The CDR3 is CAISEPTSGRTGELFF. The sequenced CDR3 bases are TGTGCCATCAGTGAGCCTACTAGCGGGAGAACCGGGGAG.